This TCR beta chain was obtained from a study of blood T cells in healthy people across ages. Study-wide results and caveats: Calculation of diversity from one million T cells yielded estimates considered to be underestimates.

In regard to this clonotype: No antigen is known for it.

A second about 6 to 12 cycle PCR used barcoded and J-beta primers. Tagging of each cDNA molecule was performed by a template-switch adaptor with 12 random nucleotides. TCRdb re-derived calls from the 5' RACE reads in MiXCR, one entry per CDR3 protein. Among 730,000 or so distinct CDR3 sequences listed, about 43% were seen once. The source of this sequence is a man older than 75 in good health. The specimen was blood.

The CDR3 sequence: CASSQGTADSTDTQYF. The CDR3 DNA is TGTGCCAGCAGCCAAGGGACAGCCGATAGCACAGATACGCAGTATTTT. The V gene is TRBV4-2, the J gene TRBJ2-3, with a possible D match to TRBD1 (6 bases). Germline CDR1 reads LGHNA; CDR2 reads YNFKEQ. The CDR3 runs 16 residues. V was cut by 1 base and J by 0 bases, with 11 bases left in between.